The clone carrying this T cell receptor (beta chain) has just a few counts. This CDR3 is 14 amino acids long. CDR1 SGDLS and CDR2 YYNGEE come from the germline V gene. The V gene lost 1 base and the J gene lost 8 bases, with 15 bases spanning the gap. The data belong to a study of type 1 and type 2 diabetes patients. The PCR template was genomic DNA. Multiplex PCR with 30 forward and 13 reverse primers amplified the TCR beta CDR3. TCRdb re-called the multiplex PCR reads through MiXCR, storing one row per CDR3 protein. The table includes 250,000 to 300,000 distinct CDR3 sequences, around 47% detected once.

The clonotype originates from a man in his late teens or twenties with type 2 diabetes. Sequencing input: peripheral blood mononuclear cells (PBMCs). V and J are TRBV9 and TRBJ1-1, with D unclear. In DNA, the CDR3 is TGTGCCAGCAGCGTAATCTCGGATCCCCCCGAAGCTTTCTTT. Translating it yields CASSVISDPPEAFF.